This T cell receptor (beta chain) was found in a study of shared clonotypes between healthy human individuals. CD45RO-negative cells were positively selected for CCR7, leaving out terminally differentiated effector memory CD45RA+ cells. Per the study methods: ImmunoSEQ output lacked quality scores and full-length reads, limiting matched filtering. The table came from immunoSEQ multiplex PCR; TCRdb's copy has only in-frame clones and leaves some out. The V and J calls and clone size are taken from that table; D and trimming were inferred from the DNA. The sample lists about 650,000 clones; roughly 95% were seen once. This receptor was identified in a woman in her thirties in good health. Sequenced sample: naive CD8+ T cells sorted from blood.

The CDR3 is CAWRGTNTGELFF. DNA of the CDR3: TGTGCCTGGAGGGGAACCAACACCGGGGAGCTGTTTTTT. The chain recombines TRBV30 with TRBJ2-2; D is uncertain. The ends were cut back, 3 bases at V and 2 bases at J, with 7 bases in the middle. The germline V gene encodes CDR1 GTSNPN and CDR2 SVGIG (reference sequence). This CDR3 has 13 amino acids.